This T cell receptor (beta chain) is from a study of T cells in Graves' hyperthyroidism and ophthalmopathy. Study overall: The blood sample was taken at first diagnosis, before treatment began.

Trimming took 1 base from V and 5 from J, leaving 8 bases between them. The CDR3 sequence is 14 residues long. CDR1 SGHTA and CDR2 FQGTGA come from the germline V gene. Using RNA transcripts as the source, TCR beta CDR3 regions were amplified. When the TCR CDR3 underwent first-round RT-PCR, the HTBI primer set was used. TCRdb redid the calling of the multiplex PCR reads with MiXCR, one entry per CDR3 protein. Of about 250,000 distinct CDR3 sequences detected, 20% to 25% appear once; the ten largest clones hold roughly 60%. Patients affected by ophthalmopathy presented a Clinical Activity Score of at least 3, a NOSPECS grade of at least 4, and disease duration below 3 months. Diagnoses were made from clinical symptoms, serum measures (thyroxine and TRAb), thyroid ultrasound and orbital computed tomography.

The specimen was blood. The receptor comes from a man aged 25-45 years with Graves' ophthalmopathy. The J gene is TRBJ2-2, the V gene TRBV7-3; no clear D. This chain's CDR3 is CASSLSEKTGELFF. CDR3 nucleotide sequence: TGTGCCAGCAGCTTAAGTGAGAAAACCGGGGAGCTGTTTTTT.